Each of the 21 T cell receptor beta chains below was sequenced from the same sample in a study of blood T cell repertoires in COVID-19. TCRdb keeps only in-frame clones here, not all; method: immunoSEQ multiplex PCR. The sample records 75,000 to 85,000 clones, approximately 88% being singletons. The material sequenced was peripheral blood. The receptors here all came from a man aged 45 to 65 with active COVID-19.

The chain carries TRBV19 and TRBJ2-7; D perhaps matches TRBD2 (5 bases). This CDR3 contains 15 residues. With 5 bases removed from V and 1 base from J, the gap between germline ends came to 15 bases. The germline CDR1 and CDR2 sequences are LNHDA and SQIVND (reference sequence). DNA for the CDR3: TGTGCCAGTAGTTTTGGACTCCACCTTTCCTACGAGCAGTACTTC. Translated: CASSFGLHLSYEQYF.

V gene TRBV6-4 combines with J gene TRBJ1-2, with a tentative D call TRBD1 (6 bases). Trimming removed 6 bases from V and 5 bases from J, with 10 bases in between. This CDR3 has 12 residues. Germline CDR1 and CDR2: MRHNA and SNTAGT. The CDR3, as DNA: TGTGCCAGCAGCTACACAGGGTATGGCTACACCTTC. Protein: CASSYTGYGYTF.

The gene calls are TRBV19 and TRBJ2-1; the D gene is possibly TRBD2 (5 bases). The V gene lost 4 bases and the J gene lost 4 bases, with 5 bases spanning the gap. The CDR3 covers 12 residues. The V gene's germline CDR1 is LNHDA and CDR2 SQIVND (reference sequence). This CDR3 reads CASSSGYNEQFF. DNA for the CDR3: TGTGCCAGTAGTAGCGGGTACAATGAGCAGTTCTTC.

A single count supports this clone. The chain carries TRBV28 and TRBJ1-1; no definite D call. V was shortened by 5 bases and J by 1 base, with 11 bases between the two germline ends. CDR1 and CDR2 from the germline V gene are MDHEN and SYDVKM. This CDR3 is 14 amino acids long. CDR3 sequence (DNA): TGTGCCAGCAGTCGGGTTAACAAGAACACTGAAGCTTTCTTT. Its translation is CASSRVNKNTEAFF. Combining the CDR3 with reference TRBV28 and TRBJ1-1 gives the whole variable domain DVKVTQSSRYLVKRTGEKVFLECVQDMDHENMFWYRQDPGLGLRLIYFSYDVKMKEKGDIPEGYSVSREKKERFSLILESASTNQTSMYLCASSRVNKNTEAFFGQGTRLTVV.

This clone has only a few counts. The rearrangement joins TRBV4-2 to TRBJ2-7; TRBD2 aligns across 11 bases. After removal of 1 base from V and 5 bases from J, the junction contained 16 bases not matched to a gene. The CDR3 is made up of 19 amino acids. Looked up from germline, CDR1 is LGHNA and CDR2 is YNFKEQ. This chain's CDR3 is CASSQVDLAGGASDNEQYF. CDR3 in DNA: TGTGCCAGCAGCCAAGTCGACCTAGCGGGGGGCGCCTCTGACAACGAGCAGTACTTC.

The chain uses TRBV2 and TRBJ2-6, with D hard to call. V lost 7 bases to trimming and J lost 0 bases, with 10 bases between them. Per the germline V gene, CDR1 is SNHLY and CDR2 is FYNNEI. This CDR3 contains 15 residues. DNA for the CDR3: TGTGCCAGCACCCGTTCCGGCTCTGGGGCCAACGTCCTGACTTTC. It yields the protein CASTRSGSGANVLTF. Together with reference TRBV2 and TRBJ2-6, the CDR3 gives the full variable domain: EPEVTQTPSHQVTQMGQEVILRCVPISNHLYFYWYRQILGQKVEFLVSFYNNEISEKSEIFDDQFSVERPDGSNFTLKIRSTKLEDSAMYFCASTRSGSGANVLTFGAGSRLTVL.

The CDR3 loop is CTTSDNGNYGYTF. In DNA, the CDR3 is TGTACCACATCGGACAATGGGAACTATGGCTACACCTTC. The J gene is TRBJ1-2, the V gene TRBV10-3, with a weak D call TRBD1 (5 bases). Germline assignment: CDR1 ENHRY and CDR2 SYGVKD. This CDR3 contains 13 residues.

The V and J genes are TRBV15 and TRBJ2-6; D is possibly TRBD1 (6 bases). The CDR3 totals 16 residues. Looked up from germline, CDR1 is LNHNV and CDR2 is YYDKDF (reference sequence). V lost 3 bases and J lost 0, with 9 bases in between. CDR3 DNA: TGTGCCACCAGCAGGGGGGACAACTCTGGGGCCAACGTCCTGACTTTC. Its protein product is CATSRGDNSGANVLTF.

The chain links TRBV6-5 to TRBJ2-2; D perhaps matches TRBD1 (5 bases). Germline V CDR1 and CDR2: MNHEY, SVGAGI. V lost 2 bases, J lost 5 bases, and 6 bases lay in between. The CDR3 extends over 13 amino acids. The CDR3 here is CASSYGATGELFF. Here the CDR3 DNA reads TGTGCCAGCAGTTACGGGGCAACCGGGGAGCTGTTTTTT.

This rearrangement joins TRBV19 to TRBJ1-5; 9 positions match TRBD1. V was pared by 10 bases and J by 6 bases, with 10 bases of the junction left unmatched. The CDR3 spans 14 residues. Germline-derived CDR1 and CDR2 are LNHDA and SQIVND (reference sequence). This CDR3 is CATFPGTGFQPQHF. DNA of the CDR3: TGTGCCACCTTCCCCGGGACAGGGTTTCAGCCCCAGCATTTT. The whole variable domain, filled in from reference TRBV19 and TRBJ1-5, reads DGGITQSPKYLFRKEGQNVTLSCEQNLNHDAMYWYRQDPGQGLRLIYYSQIVNDFQKGDIAEGYSVSREKKESFPLTVTSAQKNPTAFYLCATFPGTGFQPQHFGDGTRLSIL.

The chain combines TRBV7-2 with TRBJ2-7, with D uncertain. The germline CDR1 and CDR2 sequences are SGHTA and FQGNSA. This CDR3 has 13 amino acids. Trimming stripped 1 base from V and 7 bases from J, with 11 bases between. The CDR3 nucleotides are TGTGCCAGCAGCTTAGGAGGCCCGGAGGAGCAGTACTTC. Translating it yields CASSLGGPEEQYF. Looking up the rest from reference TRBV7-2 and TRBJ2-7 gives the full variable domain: GAGVSQSPSNKVTEKGKDVELRCDPISGHTALYWYRQSLGQGLEFLIYFQGNSAPDKSGLPSDRFSAERTGGSVSTLTIQRTQQEDSAVYLCASSLGGPEEQYFGPGTRLTVT.

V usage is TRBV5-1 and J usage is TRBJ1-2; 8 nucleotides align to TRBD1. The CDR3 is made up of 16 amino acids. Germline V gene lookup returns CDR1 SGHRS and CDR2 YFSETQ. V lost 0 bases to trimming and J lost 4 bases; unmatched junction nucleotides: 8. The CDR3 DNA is TGCGCCAGCAGCTTGGCCGGGACAGGATCCTTCTATGGCTACACCTTC. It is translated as CASSLAGTGSFYGYTF.

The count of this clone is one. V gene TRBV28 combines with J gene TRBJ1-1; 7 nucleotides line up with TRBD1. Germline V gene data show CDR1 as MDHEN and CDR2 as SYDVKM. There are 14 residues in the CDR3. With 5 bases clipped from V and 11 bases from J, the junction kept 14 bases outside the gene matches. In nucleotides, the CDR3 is TGTGCCAGCAGTCCTACACAGGGGCGTCAGGGGGCTTTCTTT. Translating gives CASSPTQGRQGAFF.

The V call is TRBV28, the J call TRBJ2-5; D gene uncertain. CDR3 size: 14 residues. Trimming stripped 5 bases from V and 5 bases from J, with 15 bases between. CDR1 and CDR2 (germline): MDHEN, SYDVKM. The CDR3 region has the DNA TGTGCCAGCAGTCCCGGCGGCACCCGCGAGACCCAGTACTTC. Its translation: CASSPGGTRETQYF.

The CDR3 loop is CASSPASGSATDTQYF. The CDR3 nucleotides read TGTGCCAGCTCACCGGCTAGCGGGAGTGCCACAGATACGCAGTATTTT. The chain employs TRBV18 and TRBJ2-3, with 10 bases lining up with TRBD2. V gave up 3 bases and J gave up 2 bases; unmatched junction bases: 5. The CDR3 is 16 amino acids. Germline V gene data show CDR1 as KGHSH and CDR2 as LQKENI. Complete variable domain (other parts from reference TRBV18 and TRBJ2-3): NAGVMQNPRHLVRRRGQEARLRCSPMKGHSHVYWYRQLPEEGLKFMVYLQKENIIDESGMPKERFSAEFPKEGPSILRIQQVVRGDSAAYFCASSPASGSATDTQYFGPGTRLTVL.

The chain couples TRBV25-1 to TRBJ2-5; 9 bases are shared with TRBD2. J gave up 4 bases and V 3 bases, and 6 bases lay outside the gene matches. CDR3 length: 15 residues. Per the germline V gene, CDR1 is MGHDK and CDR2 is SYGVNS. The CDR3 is CASSEGWRGGETQYF. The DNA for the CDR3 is TGTGCCAGCAGTGAGGGCTGGCGGGGGGGAGAGACCCAGTACTTC.

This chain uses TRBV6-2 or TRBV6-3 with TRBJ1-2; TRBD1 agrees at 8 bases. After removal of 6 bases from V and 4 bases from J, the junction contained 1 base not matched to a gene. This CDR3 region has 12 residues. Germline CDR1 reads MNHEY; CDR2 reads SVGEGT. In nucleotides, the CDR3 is TGTGCCAGCAGCGGACAGGGCTATGGCTACACCTTC. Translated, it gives CASSGQGYGYTF.

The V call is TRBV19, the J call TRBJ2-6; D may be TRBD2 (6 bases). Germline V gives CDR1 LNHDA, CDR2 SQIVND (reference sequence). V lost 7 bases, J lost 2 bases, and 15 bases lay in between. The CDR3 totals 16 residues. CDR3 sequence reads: CASTATREAGANVLTF. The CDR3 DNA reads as TGTGCCAGTACCGCGACGAGGGAGGCTGGGGCCAACGTCCTGACTTTC.

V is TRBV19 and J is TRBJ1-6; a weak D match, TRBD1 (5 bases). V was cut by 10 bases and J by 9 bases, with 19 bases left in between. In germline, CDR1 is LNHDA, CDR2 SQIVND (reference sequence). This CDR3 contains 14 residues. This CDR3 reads CATKMLGQGSPLHF. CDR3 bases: TGTGCCACCAAGATGTTGGGGCAAGGTTCACCCCTCCACTTT.

The CDR3 DNA reads TGTGCCATCAGTGAGGGACAGGGGGCCTACGAGCAGTACTTC. Protein: CAISEGQGAYEQYF. This chain connects TRBV10-3 to TRBJ2-7; TRBD1 agrees at 10 bases. V lost 2 bases and J lost 2; bases outside the gene matches: 0. Germline V gene lookup returns CDR1 ENHRY and CDR2 SYGVKD. The CDR3 is 14 amino acids.

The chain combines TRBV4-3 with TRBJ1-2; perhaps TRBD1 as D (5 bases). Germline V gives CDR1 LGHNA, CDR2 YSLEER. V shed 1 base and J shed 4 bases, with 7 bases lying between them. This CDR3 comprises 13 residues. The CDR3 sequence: CASSQGGPYGYTF. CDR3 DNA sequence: TGCGCCAGCAGCCAAGGGGGCCCCTATGGCTACACCTTC.